This TCR beta chain was identified in a study of T cells in Graves' hyperthyroidism and ophthalmopathy. Study at large: Staff took peripheral blood when the initial diagnosis was made, before any treatment began.

CDR3 length: 20 amino acids. In germline, CDR1 is SGHNT, CDR2 YYREEE (reference sequence). Trimming removed 2 bases from V and 0 bases from J, with 27 bases in between. Amplification of TCR beta CDR3 regions used RNA as the template. TCR CDR3 regions were first amplified by RT-PCR with HTBI primers. TCRdb redid the calling of the multiplex PCR reads with MiXCR, one entry per CDR3 protein. In the table there are 640,000 or so distinct CDR3 sequences, around 15% of which are singletons. The sample holds a few counts of this clonotype. For ophthalmopathy patients, the Clinical Activity Score was at least 3 and the NOSPECS grade at least 4; duration was under 3 months. For the diagnoses, clinical symptoms, serum thyroxine and TRAb, thyroid ultrasound and orbital computed tomography were used. Fresh peripheral blood, roughly 10 ml, was the source of the PBMCs.

The receptor's source is a woman in her forties with Graves' ophthalmopathy. The V and J genes are TRBV5-4 and TRBJ2-7, with a tentative D call TRBD2 (6 bases). The material sequenced was blood. In DNA, the CDR3 is TGTGCCAGCAGCTTCGCCGGGACTTCGGATGGGATGATGAGCTCCTACGAGCAGTACTTC. Translating gives CASSFAGTSDGMMSSYEQYF.